These 10 T cell receptor beta chains originate from one sample sequenced in a study of T cells after yellow fever vaccination. From the 5' RACE reads, TCRdb called clonotypes with MiXCR, one entry per CDR3 protein. The table lists hundreds of thousands of distinct CDR3 sequences, over 15% of them singletons. The sample was PBMCs, taken before the yellow fever booster vaccination. These receptors were collected from a man younger than 30 who received the YFV17D yellow fever vaccine.

The J gene is TRBJ2-7, the V gene TRBV5-1; TRBD1 aligns across 9 bases. The CDR3 runs 15 residues. V gave up 2 bases and J gave up 5 bases; unmatched junction bases: 8. CDR1 is SGHRS, CDR2 YFSETQ, per germline. As DNA, the CDR3 is TGCGCCAGCAGCTTCGCGGGACAGGGAGGAAACGAGCAGTACTTC. Encoded protein: CASSFAGQGGNEQYF.

This clonotype occurred a few times. Here the CDR3 DNA reads TGTGCCAGCAGCTTAGCGCTTGGCTCCGGGGAGCTGTTTTTT. Translation: CASSLALGSGELFF. V gene TRBV7-2 combines with J gene TRBJ2-2, with unresolved D. V lost 0 bases and J lost 6, with 8 bases in between. The CDR3 has 14 residues. Germline-derived CDR1 and CDR2 are SGHTA and FQGNSA.

The CDR3 region has the DNA TGTGCCAGCAGTTCCTCGGACAGGAACACTGAAGCTTTCTTT. Encoded protein: CASSSSDRNTEAFF. This chain links TRBV12-3 or TRBV12-4 with TRBJ1-1, with D perhaps TRBD1 (6 bases). CDR3 length equals 14 residues. The V and J ends lost 4 bases and 1 base respectively, with 10 bases between them.

This chain links TRBV7-2 with TRBJ2-2; D unclear. CDR1 is SGHTA, CDR2 FQGNSA, per germline. The CDR3 runs to 13 residues. The V end lost 5 bases, the J end lost 5 bases, and 9 bases lay between the germline ends. CDR3 region: CASSAIGTGELFF. CDR3 sequence (DNA): TGTGCCAGCAGCGCCATAGGGACCGGGGAGCTGTTTTTT.

The chain joins TRBV10-3 to TRBJ2-2; the D gene could be TRBD1 or TRBD2 (5 bases each). V was clipped by 3 bases and J by 0 bases, with 11 bases between them. The CDR3 is 16 amino acids. Germline CDR1 ENHRY, CDR2 SYGVKD. CDR3 sequence (DNA): TGTGCCATCAGTGACCGGGACGTAACGAACACCGGGGAGCTGTTTTTT. Translated, it gives CAISDRDVTNTGELFF.

The CDR3 protein is CASSVFGPTDTQYF. The DNA for the CDR3 is TGTGCCAGCAGCGTTTTCGGACCCACAGATACGCAGTATTTT. The chain couples TRBV9 to TRBJ2-3, with D unclear. Trimming left V 2 bases short and J 2 bases short, with 9 bases between. The CDR3 is made up of 14 amino acids. Germline V CDR1 and CDR2: SGDLS, YYNGEE.

This CDR3 reads CSAWAKYSNQPQHF. CDR3 coding DNA: TGCAGTGCGTGGGCGAAGTATAGCAATCAGCCCCAGCATTTT. V is TRBV20-1 and J is TRBJ1-5; D ambiguous. Trimming cost V 6 bases and J 0 bases, with 12 bases left between them. Germline lookup yields CDR1 DFQATT and CDR2 SNEGSKA (reference sequence). The CDR3 is 14 residues long.

This clonotype came up a few times. This rearrangement joins TRBV12-3 or TRBV12-4 to TRBJ2-5, with 7 positions matching TRBD1. J was trimmed by 2 bases and V by 6 bases; bases with no gene match: 9. The CDR3 contains 15 residues. The chain's CDR3 is CASSRTGESQETQYF. The CDR3 coding sequence is TGTGCCAGCAGCAGAACAGGGGAATCTCAAGAGACCCAGTACTTC.

The rearrangement joins TRBV15 to TRBJ1-1; no firm D call. V was cut by 1 base and J by 1 base, with 7 bases left in between. The germline gives CDR1 LNHNV, CDR2 YYDKDF (reference sequence). The CDR3 totals 14 residues. CDR3 sequence: CATSRASRNTEAFF. CDR3 bases: TGTGCCACCAGCAGAGCCTCCAGGAACACTGAAGCTTTCTTT.

The V and J genes are TRBV9 and TRBJ1-5; TRBD1 might be the D (6 bases). The V end lost 3 bases, the J end lost 9 bases, and 22 bases lay between the germline ends. Germline loops: CDR1 SGDLS, CDR2 YYNGEE. CDR3 length equals 16 residues. The CDR3 bases are TGTGCCAGCAGCGCTGGAAAGGGGGGGTTCGCAGGGCCCCAGCATTTT. This codes for CASSAGKGGFAGPQHF. Combining the CDR3 with reference TRBV9 and TRBJ1-5 gives the whole variable domain DSGVTQTPKHLITATGQRVTLRCSPRSGDLSVYWYQQSLDQGLQFLIQYYNGEERAKGNILERFSAQQFPDLHSELNLSSLELGDSALYFCASSAGKGGFAGPQHFGDGTRLSIL.